These 30 T cell receptor beta chains share one sample of origin, sequenced in a study of early T cells in non-severe SARS-CoV-2 infection. TCRdb re-called the 5' RACE reads with MiXCR, one entry per CDR3 protein. Of tens of thousands of distinct CDR3 sequences listed, around 13% are singletons. Sequencing was done on a sample of whole blood. All receptors derive from an adult who was a healthcare worker with PCR-confirmed SARS-CoV-2 infection or an uninfected control (not recorded which).

This sequence joins TRBV9 and TRBJ2-2; D unresolved. Trimming stripped 2 bases from V and 4 bases from J, with 6 bases between. This CDR3 has 13 residues. Germline-derived CDR1 and CDR2 are SGDLS and YYNGEE. CDR3 bases: TGTGCCAGCAGCGTGTGGGGCACCGGGGAGCTGTTTTTT. As protein: CASSVWGTGELFF.

This clonotype turned up a few times. This chain connects TRBV12-3 or TRBV12-4 to TRBJ1-5, with 9 bases aligning to TRBD1. V was clipped by 5 bases and J by 2 bases; unmatched bases: 4. The CDR3 is 15 amino acids. In DNA form, the CDR3 reads TGTGCCAGCAGTACAGGGGGCTCGGGCAATCAGCCCCAGCATTTT. Translation: CASSTGGSGNQPQHF.

This clonotype has only a few counts. The chain joins TRBV2 to TRBJ1-1; D uncertain. V lost 10 bases and J 3 bases, leaving 9 bases between the germline ends. Germline V gene lookup returns CDR1 SNHLY and CDR2 FYNNEI. The CDR3 has 11 residues. Here the CDR3 reads CATPFDTEAFF. CDR3 sequence (DNA): TGTGCCACCCCATTCGACACTGAAGCTTTCTTT.

This clonotype showed up just a few times. The chain couples TRBV7-2 to TRBJ2-3; possible D gene TRBD1, 5 bases. V lost 1 base and J 9 bases, leaving 8 bases between the germline ends. This CDR3 is built from 12 residues. CDR1 is SGHTA and CDR2 is FQGNSA in the germline V gene. For the CDR3, the DNA is TGTGCCAGCAGCTTAGAAGGGGCCACGCAGTATTTT. Encoded protein: CASSLEGATQYF.

This clonotype was detected ten times or more. The rearrangement joins TRBV4-1 to TRBJ2-3; 10 positions match TRBD2. Germline CDR1 MGHRA, CDR2 YSYEKL. V was pared by 5 bases and J by 0 bases, with 14 bases of the junction left unmatched. CDR3 length: 19 residues. The chain's CDR3 is CASSLRGGTSVTSTDTQYF. DNA of the CDR3: TGCGCCAGCAGCTTACGAGGAGGGACTAGCGTAACTAGCACAGATACGCAGTATTTT.

This clonotype appeared many times. The gene calls are TRBV6-1 and TRBJ1-2; D is undetermined. V was cut by 1 base and J by 2 bases, with 5 bases left in between. CDR1 and CDR2 (germline): MNHNS, SASEGT. This CDR3 is built from 13 residues. Here the CDR3 DNA reads TGTGCCAGCAGTGAAGTGGGGAACTATGGCTACACCTTC. Protein sequence: CASSEVGNYGYTF.

This clonotype occurred many times. The chain uses TRBV19 and TRBJ2-5; D is unclear. Trimming shortened V by 4 bases and J by 7 bases, and 10 bases separated the two germline ends. This CDR3 comprises 12 residues. CDR1 and CDR2 (germline): LNHDA, SQIVND (reference sequence). CDR3 region: CASSTPWGTQYF. CDR3 bases: TGTGCCAGTAGTACCCCTTGGGGGACCCAGTACTTC.

This rearrangement joins TRBV5-4 to TRBJ1-1, with D possibly TRBD1 on 6 matching bases. The V gene's germline CDR1 is SGHNT and CDR2 YYREEE (reference sequence). Trimming cost V 7 bases and J 2 bases, with 12 bases left between them. The CDR3 is 13 residues long. CDR3 in DNA: TGTGCCAGCTTCCGGACAGCTAACACTGAAGCTTTCTTT. This translates into CASFRTANTEAFF.

This clonotype was counted ten times or more. The genes are TRBV2 and TRBJ2-3, with unresolved D. The CDR3 is 13 amino acids. Germline V gives CDR1 SNHLY, CDR2 FYNNEI. Trimming left V 6 bases short and J 4 bases short, with 11 bases between. This CDR3 reads CASRGPIADTQYF. DNA for the CDR3: TGTGCCAGCAGAGGACCTATCGCAGATACGCAGTATTTT.

This clonotype was recorded at least ten times. This sequence joins TRBV2 and TRBJ1-1; no reliable D call. V lost 10 bases and J 0 bases, leaving 18 bases between the germline ends. From germline, CDR1 is SNHLY and CDR2 FYNNEI. CDR3 size: 15 residues. CDR3 amino acids: CATISYKAMNTEAFF. In DNA form, the CDR3 reads TGTGCCACCATTTCTTACAAGGCAATGAACACTGAAGCTTTCTTT.

This clonotype was counted many times. The rearrangement joins TRBV4-1 to TRBJ2-3; no definite D call. This CDR3 comprises 15 residues. CDR1 MGHRA and CDR2 YSYEKL come from the germline V gene. Trimming took 1 base from V and 1 from J, leaving 9 bases between them. The DNA for the CDR3 is TGCGCCAGCAGCCAAGGGGCCAGCGGCACAGATACGCAGTATTTT. This codes for CASSQGASGTDTQYF.

This clonotype was counted at least ten times. V usage is TRBV19 and J usage is TRBJ1-5; the D is unclear. Trimming stripped 5 bases from V and 3 bases from J, with 8 bases between. Germline values: CDR1 LNHDA, CDR2 SQIVND (reference sequence). The CDR3 has 13 residues. CDR3 sequence (DNA): TGTGCCAGTAGTTATCGGATCAATCAGCCCCAGCATTTT. It is translated as CASSYRINQPQHF.

This clonotype occurred many times. This rearrangement joins TRBV5-1 to TRBJ1-2; 7 bases line up with TRBD1. CDR1 and CDR2 (germline): SGHRS, YFSETQ. Trimming at V came to 3 bases and at J to 8 bases, leaving 4 bases not matched to a gene. This CDR3 is 12 amino acids long. The CDR3 region has the DNA TGCGCCAGCAGCTCCACAGGGGAAGGCTACACCTTC. This gives the protein CASSSTGEGYTF.

This clonotype has at least ten counts. This chain uses TRBV14 with TRBJ2-7; D gene unclear. The V gene lost 3 bases and the J gene lost 4 bases, with 7 bases spanning the gap. This CDR3 region has 12 residues. Germline V gives CDR1 SGHDN, CDR2 FVKESK. Here the CDR3 reads CASSQAYYEQYF. The CDR3 DNA reads as TGTGCCAGCAGCCAGGCCTATTACGAGCAGTACTTC.

This clonotype was seen only a few times. This rearrangement joins TRBV9 to TRBJ1-1, with 8 bases fitting TRBD1. From germline, CDR1 is SGDLS and CDR2 YYNGEE. The CDR3 is made up of 14 amino acids. The V segment lost 2 bases and the J segment 13 bases; nucleotides outside the gene matches: 13. This CDR3 is CASSVDYRQGIVFF. In nucleotides, the CDR3 is TGTGCCAGCAGCGTGGATTACCGACAGGGGATAGTTTTCTTT.

In this sample, this clonotype turned up a few times. DNA of the CDR3: TGTGCCAGCAGCCAAGGTCCCAACTACGAGCAGTACTTC. As protein: CASSQGPNYEQYF. The chain joins TRBV3-1 to TRBJ2-7; D is undetermined. The length of the CDR3 is 13 residues. Trimming stripped 1 base from V and 3 bases from J, with 7 bases between. The germline V gene encodes CDR1 LGHDT and CDR2 YNNKEL (reference sequence).

This clonotype was recorded many times. The chain joins TRBV30 to TRBJ1-5; no definite D call. The V gene lost 0 bases and the J gene lost 2 bases, with 5 bases spanning the gap. This CDR3 has 13 amino acids. Germline V CDR1 and CDR2: GTSNPN, SVGIG (reference sequence). CDR3 in DNA: TGTGCCTGGAGTGTAGACGGCAATCAGCCCCAGCATTTT. Amino acids: CAWSVDGNQPQHF.

The table lists this clonotype with many counts. The chain joins TRBV7-8 to TRBJ2-5; D is ambiguous. Deletions cut 5 bases from V and 7 bases from J, with 8 bases between. Germline lookup yields CDR1 SGHVS and CDR2 FQNEAQ. CDR3 length: 11 amino acids. The CDR3 DNA follows: TGTGCCAGCAGCCTACTCGGGACCCAGTACTTC. Its translation is CASSLLGTQYF.

This clonotype occurred a few times. This sequence joins TRBV7-2 and TRBJ2-4; 15 nucleotides align to TRBD2. Germline CDR1 is SGHTA and CDR2 is FQGNSA. This CDR3 is 20 amino acids long. The V and J ends lost 4 bases and 2 bases, in that order; junction bases with no gene match: 12. CDR3 nucleotides: TGTGCCAGCAGCTCGGGCTGGACTAGCGGGGGGGCAACTACCAAAAACATTCAGTACTTC. Translation gives CASSSGWTSGGATTKNIQYF.

The chain has TRBV2 and TRBJ2-5, with D perhaps TRBD2 (6 bases). Deletions cut 6 bases from V and 5 bases from J, with 19 bases between. The length of the CDR3 is 15 residues. Germline V CDR1 and CDR2: SNHLY, FYNNEI. The CDR3 loop reads CASRSGTPGVETQYF. In DNA, the CDR3 is TGTGCCAGCAGATCCGGGACCCCGGGAGTGGAGACCCAGTACTTC.

Ten or more counts support this clonotype. V and J are TRBV10-3 and TRBJ2-7; no firm D call. Germline V gene data show CDR1 as ENHRY and CDR2 as SYGVKD. This CDR3 has 11 residues. Trimming took 3 bases from V and 5 from J, leaving 5 bases between them. Written as DNA, the CDR3 is TGTGCCATCAGTGAACGGGACGAGCAGTACTTC. Residues: CAISERDEQYF.

This clonotype was found many times. CDR3 coding DNA: TGTGCCAGCAGGTGGGGGACAGGGGGCCGAACTGAAGCTTTCTTT. This gives the protein CASRWGTGGRTEAFF. The chain couples TRBV12-3 or TRBV12-4 to TRBJ1-1; 12 positions match TRBD1. V trimming: 6 bases; J trimming: 5 bases; junction bases outside the gene matches: 7. The CDR3 has 15 amino acids.

In its sample, this clonotype was seen many times. The chain is built from TRBV20-1 and TRBJ1-2, with 7 bases that match TRBD1. The CDR3 runs to 13 residues. J gave up 4 bases and V 6 bases, and 8 bases lay outside the gene matches. In germline, CDR1 is DFQATT, CDR2 SNEGSKA (reference sequence). This CDR3 reads CSAGTGEAYGYTF. The CDR3, as DNA: TGCAGTGCCGGAACAGGGGAGGCCTATGGCTACACCTTC.

This clonotype showed up many times. The rearrangement links TRBV10-3 to TRBJ2-7; TRBD1 might be the D (6 bases). The V gene's germline CDR1 is ENHRY and CDR2 SYGVKD. CDR3 length: 13 residues. V was trimmed by 6 bases and J by 0 bases, leaving 9 bases between them. The CDR3 protein is CAISGTSSYEQYF. The CDR3 nucleotides read TGTGCCATCAGCGGGACATCCTCCTACGAGCAGTACTTC.

This clonotype was counted only a few times. This chain connects TRBV3-1 to TRBJ1-5, with a tentative D call TRBD1 (5 bases). The CDR3 length is 16 residues. V was trimmed by 6 bases and J by 3 bases, leaving 18 bases between them. CDR1 LGHDT and CDR2 YNNKEL come from the germline V gene (reference sequence). CDR3 protein: CASSDSRGPINQPQHF. CDR3 coding DNA: TGTGCCAGCAGTGATTCCCGGGGCCCGATCAATCAGCCCCAGCATTTT.

In this sample, this clonotype turned up many times. The chain recombines TRBV5-1 with TRBJ2-1, with 9 bases identical to TRBD2. The ends lost 2 bases at V and 5 bases at J; junction bases unmatched: 8. The V gene's germline CDR1 is SGHRS and CDR2 YFSETQ. CDR3 length: 16 amino acids. The CDR3 DNA reads TGCGCCAGCAGCTTATTAGCGGGGGCGGGTGACAATGAGCAGTTCTTC. Protein sequence: CASSLLAGAGDNEQFF.

This clonotype has a handful of counts. This chain uses TRBV9 with TRBJ2-7, with TRBD2 as a possible D gene (6 bases). V was pared by 4 bases and J by 5 bases, with 19 bases between. The CDR3 loop spans 15 amino acids. From germline, CDR1 is SGDLS and CDR2 YYNGEE. The CDR3 reads CASSPPPGGYNEQYF. CDR3 in DNA: TGTGCCAGCAGCCCTCCCCCTGGGGGGTACAACGAGCAGTACTTC.

This clonotype has just a few counts. CDR3 sequence (DNA): TGTGCCAGCAATCTGGGGCATGAGCAGTTCTTC. This gives the protein CASNLGHEQFF. The V call is TRBV11-2, the J call TRBJ2-1; D is perhaps TRBD1 (5 bases). Per germline, CDR1 SGHAT and CDR2 FQNNGV. Trimming took 7 bases from V and 8 from J, leaving 9 bases between them. The CDR3 has 11 amino acids.

This clonotype was seen repeatedly, ten times or more. This chain joins TRBV6-5 and TRBJ2-7, with D unclear. The CDR3 length is 17 residues. Looked up from germline, CDR1 is MNHEY and CDR2 is SVGAGI. V lost 6 bases to trimming and J lost 4 bases, with 25 bases between them. Here the CDR3 DNA reads TGTGCCAGCAGCAGAAGCACTCGAGGAGACGGAGCATACGAGCAGTACTTC. It translates to CASSRSTRGDGAYEQYF.

A word on this clonotype: This could be a read error, since a much larger clone is one nucleotide away. The genes are TRBV30 and TRBJ2-3; 10 nucleotides line up with TRBD1. The CDR3 length is 14 residues. The germline V gene encodes CDR1 GTSNPN and CDR2 SVGIG (reference sequence). The CDR3 DNA is TGTACCTGGAATGGAGGACAGGGGGCAGATACGCAGTATTTT. Protein sequence: CTWNGGQGADTQYF. The whole variable domain, filled in from reference TRBV30 and TRBJ2-3, reads SQTIHQWPATLVQPVGSPLSLECTVEGTSNPNLYWYRQAAGRGLQLLFYSVGIGQISSEVPQNLSASRPQDRQFILSSKKLLLSDSGFYLCTWNGGQGADTQYFGPGTRLTVL.